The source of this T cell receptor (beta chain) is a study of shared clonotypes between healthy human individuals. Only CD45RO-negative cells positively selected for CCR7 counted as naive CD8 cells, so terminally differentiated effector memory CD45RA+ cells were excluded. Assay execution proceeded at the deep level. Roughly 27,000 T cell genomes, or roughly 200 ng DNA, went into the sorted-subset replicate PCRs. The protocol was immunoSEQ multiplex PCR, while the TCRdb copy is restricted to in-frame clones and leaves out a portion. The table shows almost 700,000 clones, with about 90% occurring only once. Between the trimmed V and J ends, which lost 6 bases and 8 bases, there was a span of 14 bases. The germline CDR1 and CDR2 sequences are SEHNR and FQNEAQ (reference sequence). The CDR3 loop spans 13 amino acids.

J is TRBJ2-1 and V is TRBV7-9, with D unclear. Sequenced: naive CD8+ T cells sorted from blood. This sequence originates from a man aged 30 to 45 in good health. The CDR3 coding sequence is TGTGCCAGCAGTAAAGCGACCGGCGATGAGCAGTTCTTC. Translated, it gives CASSKATGDEQFF.